Presented here are 3 T cell receptor beta chains from one specimen sequenced in a study of OX40 agonist ivuxolimab in advanced cancers. Clones were sequenced by immunoSEQ multiplex PCR, and TCRdb holds only the in-frame ones, with some missing. The data contain tens of thousands of clones, 80% to 85% of them singletons. Material: CD4+ or CD8+ T cells sorted from blood, obtained in a trial of the OX40 agonist ivuxolimab. Source of these receptors: an adult with an advanced solid tumor such as melanoma, head and neck, liver or kidney cancer.

The CDR3 loop is CSVGGALNTEAFF. The DNA of the CDR3 is TGCAGCGTTGGAGGGGCCCTTAACACTGAAGCTTTCTTT. The V call is TRBV29-1, the J call TRBJ1-1; perhaps TRBD1 as D (5 bases). CDR3 length equals 13 residues. The germline CDR1 and CDR2 sequences are SQVTM and ANQGSEA. V was clipped by 4 bases and J by 2 bases, with 11 bases between them.

The CDR3 is CASSETQGASPQHF. CDR3 DNA sequence: TGTGCCAGCAGTGAGACGCAGGGGGCTAGTCCCCAGCATTTT. The chain is built from TRBV6-4 and TRBJ1-5, with 8 bases matching TRBD1. CDR3 length: 14 amino acids. Germline V gives CDR1 MRHNA, CDR2 SNTAGT. Trimming removed 3 bases from V and 10 bases from J; junction bases left unmatched: 8.

This clone has a count of ten or more. The gene calls are TRBV7-8 and TRBJ2-1, with TRBD2 matching over 12 bases. The V gene end was trimmed by 5 bases and the J gene end by 6 bases; junction bases not matched to a gene: 5. The CDR3 spans 15 residues. The germline CDR1 and CDR2 sequences are SGHVS and FQNEAQ. The CDR3 DNA reads as TGTGCCAGCAGCCACGGACTAGCGGGATCCAATGAGCAGTTCTTC. Its protein product is CASSHGLAGSNEQFF. The whole variable domain, filled in from reference TRBV7-8 and TRBJ2-1, reads GAGVSQSPRYKVAKRGQDVALRCDPISGHVSLFWYQQALGQGPEFLTYFQNEAQLDKSGLPSDRFFAERPEGSVSTLKIQRTQQEDSAVYLCASSHGLAGSNEQFFGPGTRLTVL.